These 10 T cell receptor beta chains originate from one sample sequenced in a study of T-cell reconstitution after alpha-beta-depleted transplantation in children. Unique molecular identifiers were incorporated into the prepared TCRbeta library. TCRdb analysed the PCR reads with MiXCR anew, one entry per CDR3 protein. The sample has about 150,000 distinct CDR3 sequences; 8% to 10% are singletons. This specimen was PBMCs, mostly from graft donor cells, taken 180 days after TCRalphabeta/CD19-depleted stem cell transplant. The receptors here all came from a female patient between 2 and 15 years old who had a stem cell transplant for congenital amegakaryocytic thrombocytopenia, so the T cells may come from the graft donor.

In nucleotides, the CDR3 is TGTGCCAGCAGCAAATACGCCGGGAGGGATGAGCAGTTCTTC. It yields the protein CASSKYAGRDEQFF. This chain uses TRBV7-9 with TRBJ2-1, with 8 bases fitting TRBD2. From germline, CDR1 is SEHNR and CDR2 FQNEAQ (reference sequence). CDR3 size: 14 residues. V was clipped by 5 bases and J by 8 bases; unmatched bases: 8.

In its sample, this clonotype was seen a few times. The chain combines TRBV20-1 with TRBJ2-5; 9 bases map to TRBD2. The germline V gene has CDR1 DFQATT and CDR2 SNEGSKA (reference sequence). The CDR3 is made up of 16 amino acids. V lost 0 bases, J lost 4 bases, and 9 bases stayed unmatched. CDR3 sequence reads: CSARDRVRGGGETQYF. Written as DNA, the CDR3 is TGCAGTGCTAGAGATAGGGTGCGGGGGGGTGGAGAGACCCAGTACTTC.

The gene calls are TRBV20-1 and TRBJ2-2; D may be TRBD2 (6 bases). The CDR3 runs to 18 residues. V dropped 4 bases and J dropped 5 bases, with 26 bases sitting between them. Germline CDR1 and CDR2: DFQATT and SNEGSKA (reference sequence). Written as DNA, the CDR3 is TGCAGTGCTATAACCGGGACTGCCAATTATTCTCGGACCGGGGAGCTGTTTTTT. Translation gives CSAITGTANYSRTGELFF.

With respect to this clonotype: Given a much more abundant clone one base away, this may be a read error. The rearrangement links TRBV5-6 to TRBJ2-3, with D unclear. TRBJ1-5 matches the DNA end more closely, so the J call is doubtful. The CDR3 covers 14 residues. From germline, CDR1 is SGHDT and CDR2 YYEEEE. In DNA form, the CDR3 reads TGTGCCAGCAGCGTCCTAGGAGAGGCAGATACGCAGCATTTT. Protein sequence: CASSVLGEADTQHF.

This clonotype has more than one count but fewer than ten. The chain uses TRBV12-3 or TRBV12-4 and TRBJ2-1, with no clear D. CDR3 length: 11 amino acids. Trimming pared 6 bases from V and 9 bases from J, leaving 9 bases between. The CDR3 reads CASSPGTEQFF. In DNA form, the CDR3 reads TGTGCCAGCAGCCCCGGTACTGAGCAGTTCTTC.

The sample holds many counts of this clonotype. The chain is built from TRBV5-1 and TRBJ2-5; 11 bases line up with TRBD2. The CDR3 covers 16 residues. In germline, CDR1 is SGHRS, CDR2 YFSETQ. With V trimmed by 0 bases and J by 5 bases, 6 bases remained unmatched. The CDR3 here is CASSLALAGGKETQYF. For the CDR3, the DNA is TGCGCCAGCAGCTTGGCGCTAGCGGGGGGAAAGGAGACCCAGTACTTC.

This clonotype was counted many times. This rearrangement joins TRBV27 to TRBJ1-2, with D possibly matching TRBD1 (5 bases). The CDR3 consists of 13 residues. In germline, CDR1 is MNHEY, CDR2 SMNVEV (reference sequence). Trimming shortened V by 3 bases and J by 4 bases, and 9 bases separated the two germline ends. The DNA for the CDR3 is TGTGCCAGCAGTTTCAATGGGGCCTATGGCTACACCTTC. It translates to CASSFNGAYGYTF.

This clonotype was detected ten times or more. The rearrangement joins TRBV12-3 or TRBV12-4 to TRBJ1-6; no clear D. Trimming left V 5 bases short and J 9 bases short, with 8 bases between. CDR3 length: 12 residues. This chain's CDR3 is CASSLTPSPLHF. CDR3 in DNA: TGTGCCAGCAGTCTTACCCCTTCACCCCTCCACTTT.

The chain uses TRBV7-2 and TRBJ2-1; D is unclear. V lost 0 bases, J lost 0 bases, and 12 bases lay in between. From germline, CDR1 is SGHTA and CDR2 FQGNSA. CDR3 length: 17 amino acids. DNA for the CDR3: TGTGCCAGCAGCTTAGCGCTCGGTTATTACTCCTACAATGAGCAGTTCTTC. Residues: CASSLALGYYSYNEQFF.

The V call is TRBV7-6, the J call TRBJ2-7, with TRBD2 matching 14 bases. CDR3 length: 16 residues. V gave up 0 bases and J gave up 5 bases; unmatched junction bases: 3. Germline CDR1 reads SGHVS; CDR2 reads FNYEAQ. The CDR3 region is CASSLAAGLAGDEQYF. CDR3 in DNA: TGTGCCAGCAGCTTAGCTGCGGGACTAGCGGGAGACGAGCAGTACTTC.